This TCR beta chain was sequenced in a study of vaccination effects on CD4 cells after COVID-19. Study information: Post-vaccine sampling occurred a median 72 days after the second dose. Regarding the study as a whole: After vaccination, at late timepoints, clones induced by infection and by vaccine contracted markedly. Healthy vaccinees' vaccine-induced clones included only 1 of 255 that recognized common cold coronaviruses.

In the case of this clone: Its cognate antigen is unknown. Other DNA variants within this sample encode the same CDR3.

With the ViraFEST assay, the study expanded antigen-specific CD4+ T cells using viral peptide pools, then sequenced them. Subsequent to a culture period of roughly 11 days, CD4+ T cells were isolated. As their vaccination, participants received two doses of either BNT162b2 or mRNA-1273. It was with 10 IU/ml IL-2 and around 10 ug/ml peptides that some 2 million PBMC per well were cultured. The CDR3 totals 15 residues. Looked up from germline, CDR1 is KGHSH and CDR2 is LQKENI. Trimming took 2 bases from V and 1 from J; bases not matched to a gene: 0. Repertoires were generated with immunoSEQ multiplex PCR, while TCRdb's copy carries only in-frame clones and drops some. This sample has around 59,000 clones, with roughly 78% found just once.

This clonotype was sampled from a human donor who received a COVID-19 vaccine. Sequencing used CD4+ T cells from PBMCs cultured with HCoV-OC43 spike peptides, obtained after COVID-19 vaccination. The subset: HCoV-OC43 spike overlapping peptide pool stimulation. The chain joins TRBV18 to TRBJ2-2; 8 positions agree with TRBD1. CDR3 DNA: TGTGCCAGCTCACCAGGGACAGGGAACACCGGGGAGCTGTTTTTT. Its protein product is CASSPGTGNTGELFF.